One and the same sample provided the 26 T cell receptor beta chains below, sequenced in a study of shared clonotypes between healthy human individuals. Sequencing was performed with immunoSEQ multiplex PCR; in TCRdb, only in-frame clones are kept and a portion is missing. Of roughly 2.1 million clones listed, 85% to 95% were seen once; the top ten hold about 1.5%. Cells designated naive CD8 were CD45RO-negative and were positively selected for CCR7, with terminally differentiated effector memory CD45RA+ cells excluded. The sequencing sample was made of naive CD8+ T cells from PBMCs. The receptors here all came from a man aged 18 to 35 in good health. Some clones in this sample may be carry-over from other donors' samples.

The CDR3 nucleotides read TGTGCCAGCAGTTTCTTTCCAGGGGTCACCTACAATGAGCAGTTCTTC. It codes for CASSFFPGVTYNEQFF. The chain carries TRBV27 and TRBJ2-1; a possible D gene is TRBD1 (6 bases). The CDR3 has 16 amino acids. CDR1 and CDR2 from the germline V gene are MNHEY and SMNVEV (reference sequence). Trimming cost V 3 bases and J 2 bases, with 14 bases left between them.

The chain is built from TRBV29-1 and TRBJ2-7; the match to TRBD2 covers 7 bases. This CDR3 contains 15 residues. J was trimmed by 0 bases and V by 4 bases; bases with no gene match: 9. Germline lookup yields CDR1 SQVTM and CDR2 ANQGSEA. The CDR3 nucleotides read TGCAGCGTTGCAGTGACTAGCCTAAGCTCCTACGAGCAGTACTTC. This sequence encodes CSVAVTSLSSYEQYF.

The CDR3 sequence is CSLGGGTSYNEQFF. The DNA for the CDR3 is TGCAGTCTCGGGGGCGGTACCTCCTACAATGAGCAGTTCTTC. This chain uses TRBV29-1 with TRBJ2-1; either TRBD1 or TRBD2 may supply D (6 bases each). Germline V CDR1 and CDR2: SQVTM, ANQGSEA. The length of the CDR3 is 14 residues.

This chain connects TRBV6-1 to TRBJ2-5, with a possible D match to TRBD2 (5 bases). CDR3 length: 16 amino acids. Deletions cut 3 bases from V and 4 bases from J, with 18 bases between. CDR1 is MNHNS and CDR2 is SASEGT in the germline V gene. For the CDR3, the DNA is TGTGCCAGCAGTGAGCGGGCCTCCGAGCCAGCAGAGACCCAGTACTTC. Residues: CASSERASEPAETQYF.

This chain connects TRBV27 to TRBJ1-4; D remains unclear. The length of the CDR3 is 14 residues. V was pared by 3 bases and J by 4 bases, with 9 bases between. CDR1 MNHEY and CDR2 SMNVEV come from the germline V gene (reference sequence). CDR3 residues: CASSFRQFNEKLFF. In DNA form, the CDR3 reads TGTGCCAGCAGTTTTCGGCAGTTTAATGAAAAACTGTTTTTT.

This CDR3 is CASSPHPLASSTDTQYF. The CDR3 nucleotides are TGCGCCAGCAGCCCCCATCCCCTAGCGTCTAGCACAGATACGCAGTATTTT. The genes are TRBV5-1 and TRBJ2-3; a possible D gene is TRBD2 (6 bases). Between the trimmed V and J ends, which lost 4 bases and 0 bases, there was a span of 18 bases. The CDR3 spans 17 residues. CDR1 SGHRS and CDR2 YFSETQ come from the germline V gene.

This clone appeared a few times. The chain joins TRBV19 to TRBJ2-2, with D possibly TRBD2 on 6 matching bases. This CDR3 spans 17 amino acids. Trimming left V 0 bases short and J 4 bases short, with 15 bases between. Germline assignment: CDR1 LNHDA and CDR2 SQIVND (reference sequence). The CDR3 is CASSIDLEGVVTGELFF. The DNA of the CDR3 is TGTGCCAGTAGTATAGATCTGGAGGGTGTGGTCACCGGGGAGCTGTTTTTT.

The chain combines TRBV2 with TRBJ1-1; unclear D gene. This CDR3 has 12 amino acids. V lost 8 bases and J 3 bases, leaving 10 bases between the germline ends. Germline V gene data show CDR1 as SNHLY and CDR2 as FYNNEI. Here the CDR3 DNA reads TGTGCCAGCGGGCACCCTTACACTGAAGCTTTCTTT. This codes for CASGHPYTEAFF.

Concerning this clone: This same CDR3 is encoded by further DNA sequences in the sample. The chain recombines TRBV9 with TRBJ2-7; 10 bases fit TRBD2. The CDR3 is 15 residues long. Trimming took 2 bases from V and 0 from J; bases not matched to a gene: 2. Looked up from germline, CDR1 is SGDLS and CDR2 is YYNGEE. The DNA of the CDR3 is TGTGCCAGCAGCGTTTCTAGCGGGAGCTCCTACGAGCAGTACTTC. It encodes CASSVSSGSSYEQYF.

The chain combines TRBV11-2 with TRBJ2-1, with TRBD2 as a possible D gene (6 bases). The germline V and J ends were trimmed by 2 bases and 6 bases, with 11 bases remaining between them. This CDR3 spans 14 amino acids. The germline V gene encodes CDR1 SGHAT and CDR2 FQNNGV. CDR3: CASSLRGLPNEQFF. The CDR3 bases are TGTGCCAGCAGCTTAAGGGGACTGCCCAATGAGCAGTTCTTC.

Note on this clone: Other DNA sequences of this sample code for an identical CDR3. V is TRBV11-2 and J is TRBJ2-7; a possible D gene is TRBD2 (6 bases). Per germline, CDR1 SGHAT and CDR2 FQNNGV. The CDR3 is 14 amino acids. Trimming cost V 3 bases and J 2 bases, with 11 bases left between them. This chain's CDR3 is CASSLGGTTYEQYF. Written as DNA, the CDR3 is TGTGCCAGCAGCTTGGGGGGAACTACCTACGAGCAGTACTTC. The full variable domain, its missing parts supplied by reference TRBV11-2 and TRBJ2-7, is EAGVAQSPRYKIIEKRQSVAFWCNPISGHATLYWYQQILGQGPKLLIQFQNNGVVDDSQLPKDRFSAERLKGVDSTLKIQPAKLEDSAVYLCASSLGGTTYEQYFGPGTRLTVT.

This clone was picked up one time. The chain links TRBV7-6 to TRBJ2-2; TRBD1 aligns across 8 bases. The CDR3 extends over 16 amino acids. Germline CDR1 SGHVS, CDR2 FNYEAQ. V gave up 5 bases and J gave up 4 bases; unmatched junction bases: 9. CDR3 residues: CASSQRRQGSTGELFF. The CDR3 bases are TGTGCCAGCAGCCAACGAAGACAGGGGAGCACCGGGGAGCTGTTTTTT.

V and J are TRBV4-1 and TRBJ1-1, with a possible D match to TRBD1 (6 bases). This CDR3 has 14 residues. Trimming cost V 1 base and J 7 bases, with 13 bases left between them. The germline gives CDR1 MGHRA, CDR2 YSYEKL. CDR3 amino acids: CASSQVGQGSEAFF. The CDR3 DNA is TGCGCCAGCAGCCAAGTGGGTCAGGGGAGTGAAGCTTTCTTT.

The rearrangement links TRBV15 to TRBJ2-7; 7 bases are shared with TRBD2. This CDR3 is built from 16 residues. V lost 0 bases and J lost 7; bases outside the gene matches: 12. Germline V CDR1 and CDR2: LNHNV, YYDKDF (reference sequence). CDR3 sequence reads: CATSREQAAGMREQYF. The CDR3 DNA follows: TGTGCCACCAGCAGAGAACAGGCAGCGGGGATGAGGGAGCAGTACTTC.

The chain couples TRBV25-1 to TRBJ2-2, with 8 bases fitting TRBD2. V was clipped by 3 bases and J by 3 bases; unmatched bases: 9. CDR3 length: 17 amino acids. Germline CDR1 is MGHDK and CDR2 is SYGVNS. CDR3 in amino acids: CASSDFSGEGYTGELFF. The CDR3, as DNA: TGTGCCAGCAGTGATTTTAGCGGGGAGGGGTACACCGGGGAGCTGTTTTTT.

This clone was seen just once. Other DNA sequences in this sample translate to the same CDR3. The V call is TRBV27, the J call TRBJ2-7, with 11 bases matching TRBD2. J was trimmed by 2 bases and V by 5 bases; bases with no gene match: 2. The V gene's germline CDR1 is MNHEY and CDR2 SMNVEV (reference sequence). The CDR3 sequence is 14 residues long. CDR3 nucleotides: TGTGCCAGCAGTCTAGCGGGAGGCACCTACGAGCAGTACTTC. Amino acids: CASSLAGGTYEQYF.

The CDR3 DNA reads as TGTGCCAGCAGCCCTGGTATTGGGGTGGGAGGGATGGCTGATACGCAGTATTTT. Its translation is CASSPGIGVGGMADTQYF. This chain uses TRBV28 with TRBJ2-3; 7 bases map to TRBD2. Germline CDR1 MDHEN, CDR2 SYDVKM. The CDR3 has 18 amino acids. V shed 6 bases, J shed 6 bases, and the junction held 21 bases outside the gene matches.

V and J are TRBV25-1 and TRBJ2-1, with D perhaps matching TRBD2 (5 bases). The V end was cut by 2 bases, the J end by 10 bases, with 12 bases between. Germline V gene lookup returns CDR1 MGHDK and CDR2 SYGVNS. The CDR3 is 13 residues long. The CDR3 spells CASSEGGFEEQFF. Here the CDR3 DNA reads TGTGCCAGCAGTGAAGGAGGCTTCGAGGAGCAGTTCTTC.

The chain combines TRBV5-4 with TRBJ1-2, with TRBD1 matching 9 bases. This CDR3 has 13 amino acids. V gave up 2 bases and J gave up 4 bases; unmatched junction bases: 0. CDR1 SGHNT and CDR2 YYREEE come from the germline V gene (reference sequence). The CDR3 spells CASSLQGAYGYTF. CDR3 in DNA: TGTGCCAGCAGCTTACAGGGGGCCTATGGCTACACCTTC.

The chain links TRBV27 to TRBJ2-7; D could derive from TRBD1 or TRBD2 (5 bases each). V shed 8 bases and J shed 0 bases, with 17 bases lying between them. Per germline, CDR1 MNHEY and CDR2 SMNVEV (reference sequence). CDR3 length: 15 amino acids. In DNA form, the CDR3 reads TGTGCCAGCTCAGACTCTCCGAGGGGCTCCTACGAGCAGTACTTC. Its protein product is CASSDSPRGSYEQYF.

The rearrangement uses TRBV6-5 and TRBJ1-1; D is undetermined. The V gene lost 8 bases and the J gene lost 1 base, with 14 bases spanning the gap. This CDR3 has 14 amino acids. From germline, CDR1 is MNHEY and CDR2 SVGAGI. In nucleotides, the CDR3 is TGTGCCAGCGCCCCGTGGAGAGAGAACACTGAAGCTTTCTTT. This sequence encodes CASAPWRENTEAFF.

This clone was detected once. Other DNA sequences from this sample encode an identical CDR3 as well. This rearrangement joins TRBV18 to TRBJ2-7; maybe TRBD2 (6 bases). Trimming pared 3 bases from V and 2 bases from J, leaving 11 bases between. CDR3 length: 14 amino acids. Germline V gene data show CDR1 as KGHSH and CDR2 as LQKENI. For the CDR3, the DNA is TGTGCCAGCTCACCCCGGGACTCCCCCTACGAGCAGTACTTC. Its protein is CASSPRDSPYEQYF. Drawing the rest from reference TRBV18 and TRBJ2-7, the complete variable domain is NAGVMQNPRHLVRRRGQEARLRCSPMKGHSHVYWYRQLPEEGLKFMVYLQKENIIDESGMPKERFSAEFPKEGPSILRIQQVVRGDSAAYFCASSPRDSPYEQYFGPGTRLTVT.

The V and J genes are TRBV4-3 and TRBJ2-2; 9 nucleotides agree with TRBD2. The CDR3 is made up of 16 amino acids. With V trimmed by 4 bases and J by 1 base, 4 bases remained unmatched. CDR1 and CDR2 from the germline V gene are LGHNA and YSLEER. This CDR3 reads CASSRKTSGNTGELFF. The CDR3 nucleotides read TGCGCCAGCAGCCGAAAGACTAGCGGGAACACCGGGGAGCTGTTTTTT.

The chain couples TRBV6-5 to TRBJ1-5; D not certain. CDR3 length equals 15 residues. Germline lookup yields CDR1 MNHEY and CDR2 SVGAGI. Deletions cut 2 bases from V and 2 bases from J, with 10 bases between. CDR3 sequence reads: CASSYAAGGNQPQHF. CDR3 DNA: TGTGCCAGCAGTTACGCCGCCGGGGGCAATCAGCCCCAGCATTTT.

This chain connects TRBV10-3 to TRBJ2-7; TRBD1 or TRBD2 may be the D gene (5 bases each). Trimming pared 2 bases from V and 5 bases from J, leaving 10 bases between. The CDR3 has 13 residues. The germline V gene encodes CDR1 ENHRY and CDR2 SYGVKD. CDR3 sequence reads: CAISESVGDEQYF. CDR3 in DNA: TGTGCCATCAGTGAGAGTGTGGGGGACGAGCAGTACTTC.

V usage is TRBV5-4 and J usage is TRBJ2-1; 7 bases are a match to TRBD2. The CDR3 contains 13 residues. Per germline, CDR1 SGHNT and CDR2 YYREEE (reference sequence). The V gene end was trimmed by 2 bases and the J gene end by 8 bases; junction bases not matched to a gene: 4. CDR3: CASSFGSGDEQFF. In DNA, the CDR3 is TGTGCCAGCAGCTTCGGGAGCGGGGATGAGCAGTTCTTC.